This is a list of T cell receptor beta chains from one sample in a study of early T cells in non-severe SARS-CoV-2 infection. MiXCR was run by TCRdb on the 5' RACE reads, yielding one entry per CDR3 protein. Of approximately 56,000 distinct CDR3 sequences in the sample, 8% to 13% were seen once. The source material was whole blood. All receptors derive from an adult who was a healthcare worker with PCR-confirmed SARS-CoV-2 infection or an uninfected control (not recorded which). The CDR3 runs from the conserved cysteine through the conserved F or W. A D gene is named only where the DNA matches it firmly. The size field is filled for only some rows; it gives once, few, many or a size class.

d_gene	v_gene	abundance	j_gene	CDR3nt	CDR3aa
TRBD2	TRBV28	NA	TRBJ2-7	TGTGCCAGCAGTTTAACGGCTAGCGGGAGCCACGAGCAGTACTTC	CASSLTASGSHEQYF
NA	TRBV20-1	NA	TRBJ2-7	TGCAGTGCTAGACTCGAAGCATACGAGCAGTACTTC	CSARLEAYEQYF
NA	TRBV11-2	few	TRBJ2-3	TGTGCCAGCAGCTTGGACTTGAGTGGTACGCAGTATTTT	CASSLDLSGTQYF
NA	TRBV29-1	NA	TRBJ2-7	TGCAGCGTTGATAAGGGGCGGCGGCAGTACTTC	CSVDKGRRQYF
TRBD2	TRBV4-3	NA	TRBJ2-7	TGCGCCAGCAGCCATTCCCTAGCGGGAGGCCTCTCCTACGAGCAGTACTTC	CASSHSLAGGLSYEQYF
NA	TRBV4-3	many	TRBJ2-6	TGCGCCAGCAGCCAAGAAGGAGCAGGGACCGGGGCCAACGTCCTGACTTTC	CASSQEGAGTGANVLTF
NA	TRBV4-3	NA	TRBJ1-4	TGCGCCAGCGGGATTGAGTTGAATGAAAAACTGTTTTTT	CASGIELNEKLFF
TRBD2	TRBV7-6	many	TRBJ2-6	TGTGCCAGCAGCCCCGACGGGGGGACTGGGGCCAACGTCCTGACTTTC	CASSPDGGTGANVLTF
TRBD2	TRBV5-4	many	TRBJ2-5	TGTGCCAGCAGTTTCGGGACTAGCGAAGAGACCCAGTACTTC	CASSFGTSEETQYF
TRBD1	TRBV29-1	many	TRBJ2-2	TGCAGCGTTGAAATACCCTTGGGACAGGGCAACACCGGGGAGCTGTTTTTT	CSVEIPLGQGNTGELFF
NA	TRBV5-4	few	TRBJ2-1	TGTGCCAGCAGTACCCCCGGGGGCGGGCCGTACAATGAGCAGTTCTTC	CASSTPGGGPYNEQFF
NA	TRBV5-6	NA	TRBJ2-7	TGTGCCAGCAGCTTGTCCGGACTCCCTGTCCACGAGCAGTACTTC	CASSLSGLPVHEQYF
NA	TRBV4-2	medium-sized	TRBJ1-4	TGTGCCAGCAGCCAAGACGAGGGCAGTGAAAAACTGTTTTTT	CASSQDEGSEKLFF
TRBD2	TRBV6-1	many	TRBJ2-5	TGTGCCAGCAGCCTACTAGCGGGGGTCGGAGAGACCCAGTACTTC	CASSLLAGVGETQYF
NA	TRBV7-3	NA	TRBJ2-3	TGTGCCAGCAGCTTACTTAGTAGCCCAGATACGCAGTATTTT	CASSLLSSPDTQYF
NA	TRBV19	NA	TRBJ2-7	TGTGCCAGTAGTATTGGGCTGGATAGCTCCTACGAGCAGTACTTC	CASSIGLDSSYEQYF
TRBD2	TRBV7-6	many	TRBJ2-3	TGTGCCAGCAGCCAAATCGGACTAGCCCCAGGCACAGATACGCAGTATTTT	CASSQIGLAPGTDTQYF
NA	TRBV12-3/TRBV12-4	many	TRBJ1-1	TGTGCCAGCAGTCACAGCTATCAGACTGAAGCTTTCTTT	CASSHSYQTEAFF
TRBD1	TRBV10-3	NA	TRBJ2-5	TGTGCCATCAGTGATAAAAGGACAGGGGGAGAGACCCAGTACTTC	CAISDKRTGGETQYF
NA	TRBV28	many	TRBJ1-6	TGTGCCACCCACCCCTATTCGAGGGGGGACTCACCCCTCCACTTT	CATHPYSRGDSPLHF
TRBD1	TRBV6-5	few	TRBJ1-6	TGTGCCAGCAGTTACTTCGGACAGGTCAATTCACCCCTCCACTTT	CASSYFGQVNSPLHF
TRBD1	TRBV12-3/TRBV12-4	many	TRBJ1-6	TGTGCCAGCCGCATCGGGACAGTGGTTAATTCACCCCTCCACTTT	CASRIGTVVNSPLHF
TRBD2	TRBV6-6	NA	TRBJ2-1	TGTGCCAGCAGTTACTTCCTAGCGGACGTCTCCTACAATGAGCAGTTCTTC	CASSYFLADVSYNEQFF
TRBD2	TRBV27	NA	TRBJ2-2	TGTGCCAGCTATGCTAGCGGGAGGGCCGGGGAGCTGTTTTTT	CASYASGRAGELFF
NA	TRBV29-1	medium-sized	TRBJ1-5	TGCAGCGTCGCGGGCAGCATGGATCAGCCCCAGCATTTT	CSVAGSMDQPQHF
NA	TRBV3-1	many	TRBJ1-2	TGTGCCAGCAGCCCAAGAGGCTATGGCTACACCTTC	CASSPRGYGYTF
NA	TRBV25-1	few	TRBJ2-7	TGTGCCAGCAGTGGAAGGACGGAGTACGAGCAGTACTTC	CASSGRTEYEQYF
NA	TRBV25-1	many	TRBJ2-7	TGTGCCAGCAGTGACGGGGCGGGCTACGAGCAGTACTTC	CASSDGAGYEQYF
NA	TRBV20-1	many	TRBJ2-3	TGCAGTGCCCCCGGTGGGGGGACTAGCACAGATACGCAGTATTTT	CSAPGGGTSTDTQYF
NA	TRBV20-1	many	TRBJ2-2	TGCAGTGCTAGACCCGACGGGGAGGTACTGAACACCGGGGAGCTGTTTTTT	CSARPDGEVLNTGELFF
NA	TRBV7-9	NA	TRBJ2-7	TGTGCCAGCAGCTTTGCTACTAGAACGGTCGAGCAGTACTTC	CASSFATRTVEQYF